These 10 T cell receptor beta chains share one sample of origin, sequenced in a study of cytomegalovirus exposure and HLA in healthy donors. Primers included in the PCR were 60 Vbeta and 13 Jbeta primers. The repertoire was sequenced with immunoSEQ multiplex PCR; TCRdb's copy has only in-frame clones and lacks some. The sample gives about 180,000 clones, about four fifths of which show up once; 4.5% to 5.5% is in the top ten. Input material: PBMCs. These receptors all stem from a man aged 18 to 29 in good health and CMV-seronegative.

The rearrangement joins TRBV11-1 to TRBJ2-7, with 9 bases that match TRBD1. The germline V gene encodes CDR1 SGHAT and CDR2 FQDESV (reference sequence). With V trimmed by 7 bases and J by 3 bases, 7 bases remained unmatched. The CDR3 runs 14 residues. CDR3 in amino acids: CASTPRQGGYEQYF. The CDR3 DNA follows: TGTGCCAGCACCCCCCGACAGGGGGGCTACGAGCAGTACTTC.

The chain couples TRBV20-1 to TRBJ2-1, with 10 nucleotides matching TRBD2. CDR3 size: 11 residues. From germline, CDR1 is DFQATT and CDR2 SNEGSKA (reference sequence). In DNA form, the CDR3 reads TGCAGGGCTCTAGCGGGAGAGGAGCAGTTCTTC. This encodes CRALAGEEQFF.

In nucleotides, the CDR3 is TGTGCCAGCAGCTGGGCCAGGGAAGGTGAAGCTTTCTTT. This codes for CASSWAREGEAFF. The chain combines TRBV11-2 with TRBJ1-1; the D gene is possibly TRBD1 (5 bases). The length of the CDR3 is 13 residues. The germline CDR1 and CDR2 sequences are SGHAT and FQNNGV. V was trimmed by 4 bases and J by 7 bases, leaving 13 bases between them.

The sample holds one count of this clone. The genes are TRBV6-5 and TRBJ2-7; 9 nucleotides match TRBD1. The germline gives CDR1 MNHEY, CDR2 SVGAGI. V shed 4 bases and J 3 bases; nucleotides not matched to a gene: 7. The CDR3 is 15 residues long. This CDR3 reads CASSSPGQGIYEQYF. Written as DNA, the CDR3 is TGTGCCAGCAGTTCACCGGGACAGGGAATCTACGAGCAGTACTTC.

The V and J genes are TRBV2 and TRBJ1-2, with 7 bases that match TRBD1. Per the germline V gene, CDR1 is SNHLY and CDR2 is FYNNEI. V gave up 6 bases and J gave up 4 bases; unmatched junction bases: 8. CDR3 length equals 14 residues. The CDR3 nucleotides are TGTGCCAGCAGCGTTGACAGGGCGATCTATGGCTACACCTTC. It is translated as CASSVDRAIYGYTF. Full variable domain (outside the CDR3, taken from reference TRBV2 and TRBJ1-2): EPEVTQTPSHQVTQMGQEVILRCVPISNHLYFYWYRQILGQKVEFLVSFYNNEISEKSEIFDDQFSVERPDGSNFTLKIRSTKLEDSAMYFCASSVDRAIYGYTFGSGTRLTVV.

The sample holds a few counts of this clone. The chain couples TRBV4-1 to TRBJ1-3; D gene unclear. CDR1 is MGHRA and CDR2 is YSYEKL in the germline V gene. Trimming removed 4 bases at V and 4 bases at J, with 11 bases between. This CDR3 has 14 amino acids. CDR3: CASSREQVGNTIYF. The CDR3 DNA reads TGCGCCAGCAGCCGGGAGCAGGTCGGAAACACCATATATTTT.

Written as DNA, the CDR3 is TGTGCCAGCTGTGTGAAGTCCTACGAGCAGTACTTC. It is translated as CASCVKSYEQYF. This rearrangement joins TRBV28 to TRBJ2-5; D unresolved. The J call is in doubt because the DNA end fits TRBJ2-7 better. The CDR3 consists of 12 residues. Looked up from germline, CDR1 is MDHEN and CDR2 is SYDVKM.

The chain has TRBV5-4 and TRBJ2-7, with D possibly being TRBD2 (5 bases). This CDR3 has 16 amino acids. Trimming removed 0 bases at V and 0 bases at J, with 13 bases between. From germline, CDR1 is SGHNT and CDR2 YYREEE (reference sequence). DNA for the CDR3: TGTGCCAGCAGCTTGGGTCCTAGCATAGGCTCCTACGAGCAGTACTTC. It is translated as CASSLGPSIGSYEQYF.

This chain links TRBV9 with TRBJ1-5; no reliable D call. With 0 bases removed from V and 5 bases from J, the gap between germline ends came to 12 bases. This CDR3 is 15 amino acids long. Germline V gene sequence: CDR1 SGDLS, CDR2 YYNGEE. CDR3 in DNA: TGTGCCAGCAGCGTAGGTAACGGAGGAGATCAGCCCCAGCATTTT. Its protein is CASSVGNGGDQPQHF.

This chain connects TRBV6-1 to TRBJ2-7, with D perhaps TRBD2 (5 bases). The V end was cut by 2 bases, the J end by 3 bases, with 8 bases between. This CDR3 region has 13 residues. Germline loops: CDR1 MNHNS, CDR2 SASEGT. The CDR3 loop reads CASSESRDYEQYF. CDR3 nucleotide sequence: TGTGCCAGCAGTGAATCCCGGGACTACGAGCAGTACTTC.